This T cell receptor beta chain was identified in a study of control samples from healthy donors and cancer patients. Profiling relied on immunoSEQ multiplex PCR, and the TCRdb table lists in-frame clones only, not all of them. This sample has about 130,000 clones, with about 90% found just once. The V end was cut by 2 bases, the J end by 11 bases, with 12 bases between. The CDR3 is 13 amino acids. The sample comprised blood. The clonotype was recovered from a young man in good health. This chain connects TRBV12-3 or TRBV12-4 to TRBJ1-4; D is unclear. The CDR3 protein is CASSLNPGEKLFF. The DNA for the CDR3 is TGTGCCAGCAGTTTAAACCCCGGGGAGAAACTGTTTTTT.